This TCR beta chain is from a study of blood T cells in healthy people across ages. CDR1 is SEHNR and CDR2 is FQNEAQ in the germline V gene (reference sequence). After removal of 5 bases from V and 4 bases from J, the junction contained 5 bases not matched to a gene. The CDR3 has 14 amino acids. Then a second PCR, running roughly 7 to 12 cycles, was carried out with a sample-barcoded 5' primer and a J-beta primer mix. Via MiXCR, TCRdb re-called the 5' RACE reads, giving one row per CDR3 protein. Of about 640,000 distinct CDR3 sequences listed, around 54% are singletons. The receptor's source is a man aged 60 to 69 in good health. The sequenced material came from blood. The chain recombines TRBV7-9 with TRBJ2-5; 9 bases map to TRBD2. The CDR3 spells CASSPTSGLETQYF. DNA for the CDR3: TGTGCCAGCAGCCCGACTAGCGGCCTAGAGACCCAGTACTTC. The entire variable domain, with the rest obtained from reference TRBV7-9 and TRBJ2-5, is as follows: DTGVSQNPRHKITKRGQNVTFRCDPISEHNRLYWYRQTLGQGPEFLTYFQNEAQLEKSRLLSDRFSAERPKGSFSTLEIQRTEQGDSAMYLCASSPTSGLETQYFGPGTRLLVL.